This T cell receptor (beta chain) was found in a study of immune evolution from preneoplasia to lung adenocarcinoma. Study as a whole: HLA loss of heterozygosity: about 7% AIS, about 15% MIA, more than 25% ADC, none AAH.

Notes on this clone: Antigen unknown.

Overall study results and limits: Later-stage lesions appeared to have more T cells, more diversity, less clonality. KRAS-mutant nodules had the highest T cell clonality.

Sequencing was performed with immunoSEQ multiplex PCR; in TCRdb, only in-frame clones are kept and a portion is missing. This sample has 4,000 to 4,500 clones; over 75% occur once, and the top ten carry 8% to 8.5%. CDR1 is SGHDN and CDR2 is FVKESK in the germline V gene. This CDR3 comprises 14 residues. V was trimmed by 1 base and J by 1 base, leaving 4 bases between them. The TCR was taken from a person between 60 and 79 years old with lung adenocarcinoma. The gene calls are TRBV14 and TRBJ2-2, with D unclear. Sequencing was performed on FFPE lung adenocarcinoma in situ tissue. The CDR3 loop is CASSQGMNTGELFF. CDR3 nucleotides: TGTGCCAGCAGCCAAGGCATGAACACCGGGGAGCTGTTTTTT.